Following are 20 T cell receptor beta chains from one sample sequenced in a study of Ad26.COV2.S vaccination and SARS-CoV-2 variants. Treatment reported: approximately 18 received Ad26.COV2.S at low or high dose, single or two shots; about 5 received placebo; per-sample allocation not given. Sampling occurred on day 63 after the first vaccine or placebo injection. Repertoires were generated with immunoSEQ multiplex PCR, while TCRdb's copy carries only in-frame clones and drops some. In the table there are 300,000 to 400,000 clones, 70% to 90% of which are singletons. The source material was peripheral blood, sampled in a trial of Ad26.COV2.S vaccine versus placebo. All receptors come from a person between 18 and 65 years old who received the Ad26.COV2.S COVID-19 vaccine or a placebo.

The CDR3 sequence: CASRPEGLSYGYTF. The CDR3 DNA sequence: TGTGCCAGTAGGCCAGAAGGACTGAGCTATGGCTACACCTTC. The gene calls are TRBV19 and TRBJ1-2; D remains unclear. Germline V gene sequence: CDR1 LNHDA, CDR2 SQIVND (reference sequence). V gave up 6 bases and J gave up 4 bases, with 15 bases separating them. The CDR3 loop spans 14 amino acids.

The chain combines TRBV19 with TRBJ2-5; 9 bases match TRBD1. V lost 0 bases, J lost 12 bases, and 5 bases stayed unmatched. The CDR3 sequence is 13 residues long. Germline V lookup: CDR1 LNHDA, CDR2 SQIVND (reference sequence). For the CDR3, the DNA is TGTGCCAGTAGTATAGATCTCTGGGACAGGGAGTACTTC. This encodes CASSIDLWDREYF.

The chain combines TRBV10-3 with TRBJ2-3; TRBD2 matches at 8 bases. Germline lookup yields CDR1 ENHRY and CDR2 SYGVKD. CDR3 size: 15 residues. V gave up 6 bases and J gave up 4 bases; unmatched junction bases: 9. This CDR3 reads CAISPAGGLSDTQYF. The CDR3 DNA is TGTGCCATCAGCCCTGCGGGGGGACTCTCAGATACGCAGTATTTT.

The chain has TRBV30 and TRBJ2-1; weak D call: TRBD1 (5 bases). The CDR3 length is 16 residues. CDR1 and CDR2 from the germline V gene are GTSNPN and SVGIG (reference sequence). Trimming removed 2 bases at V and 9 bases at J, with 23 bases between. Here the CDR3 DNA reads TGTGCCTGGAGTCGTATGGGCAGGGTAGGATTGGGTGAGCAGTTCTTC. Amino acid sequence: CAWSRMGRVGLGEQFF. The whole variable domain, filled in from reference TRBV30 and TRBJ2-1, reads SQTIHQWPATLVQPVGSPLSLECTVEGTSNPNLYWYRQAAGRGLQLLFYSVGIGQISSEVPQNLSASRPQDRQFILSSKKLLLSDSGFYLCAWSRMGRVGLGEQFFGPGTRLTVL.

The chain carries TRBV7-8 and TRBJ1-1, with D hard to call. V lost 3 bases to trimming and J lost 5 bases, with 10 bases between them. CDR3 length: 13 amino acids. CDR1 SGHVS and CDR2 FQNEAQ come from the germline V gene. The CDR3 coding sequence is TGTGCCAGCAGCTTTGGGCCACCGACTGAAGCTTTCTTT. It codes for CASSFGPPTEAFF.

The rearrangement joins TRBV4-3 to TRBJ2-7; D is possibly TRBD1 (6 bases). Germline CDR1 LGHNA, CDR2 YSLEER. The germline V and J ends were trimmed by 4 bases and 3 bases, with 13 bases remaining between them. This CDR3 contains 14 residues. CDR3 nucleotide sequence: TGCGCCAGCAGCCCTAACAGGGCAGACTACGAGCAGTACTTC. This encodes CASSPNRADYEQYF.

This clone came up once. CDR3 bases: TGCGCCAGCAGCTCCGGGACTAGCGGGAGTCTTAGGGAGACCCAGTACTTC. Protein product: CASSSGTSGSLRETQYF. This chain joins TRBV5-1 and TRBJ2-5, with 14 bases aligning to TRBD2. Trimming took 3 bases from V and 5 from J; bases not matched to a gene: 9. CDR1 SGHRS and CDR2 YFSETQ come from the germline V gene. The CDR3 spans 17 residues.

The chain has TRBV5-1 and TRBJ1-6; 9 positions agree with TRBD1. The CDR3 has 16 residues. The germline CDR1 and CDR2 sequences are SGHRS and YFSETQ. V gave up 0 bases and J gave up 9 bases; unmatched junction bases: 7. CDR3 nucleotide sequence: TGCGCCAGCAGCTTGGAGGGGGGACAGGGAGGTTCACCCCTCCACTTT. It is translated as CASSLEGGQGGSPLHF.

In this sample, this clone turned up a few times. This chain joins TRBV10-3 and TRBJ2-3; 10 positions agree with TRBD2. The CDR3 is made up of 15 amino acids. Germline V gene sequence: CDR1 ENHRY, CDR2 SYGVKD. With 6 bases clipped from V and 1 base from J, the junction kept 4 bases outside the gene matches. The CDR3 coding sequence is TGTGCCATCAGCCACACTAGCGGGGGCACAGATACGCAGTATTTT. Protein product: CAISHTSGGTDTQYF.

This clone was detected a few times. The sample contains more than one DNA sequence encoding this CDR3. The V call is TRBV6-1, the J call TRBJ2-7, with 7 bases identical to TRBD2. The CDR3 runs to 14 residues. The V segment lost 3 bases and the J segment 2 bases; nucleotides outside the gene matches: 4. Per the germline V gene, CDR1 is MNHNS and CDR2 is SASEGT. The CDR3 DNA is TGTGCCAGCAGTGATACGGGAGGCCCCTACGAGCAGTACTTC. Translating it yields CASSDTGGPYEQYF.

The V gene is TRBV7-2, the J gene TRBJ1-1; D is undetermined. Per the germline V gene, CDR1 is SGHTA and CDR2 is FQGNSA. The CDR3 loop spans 13 amino acids. The germline V and J ends were trimmed by 6 bases and 7 bases, with 15 bases remaining between them. CDR3 sequence reads: CASRWSTGSEAFF. The CDR3 DNA reads as TGTGCCAGCAGGTGGAGCACGGGGAGTGAAGCTTTCTTT.

The rearrangement uses TRBV18 and TRBJ1-2, with a weak D call TRBD1 (6 bases). The CDR3 runs to 14 residues. The V gene's germline CDR1 is KGHSH and CDR2 LQKENI. V shed 5 bases and J shed 3 bases, with 13 bases lying between them. This CDR3 reads CASSRDTQDYGYTF. The CDR3 bases are TGTGCCAGCTCAAGGGACACCCAGGACTATGGCTACACCTTC.

The V and J genes are TRBV24-1 and TRBJ2-1; either TRBD1 or TRBD2 may supply D (5 bases each). Deletions cut 3 bases from V and 9 bases from J, with 20 bases between. The CDR3 has 16 residues. CDR1 is KGHDR, CDR2 SFDVKD, per germline. CDR3 loop: CATSDHGTVAFGEQFF. The CDR3 coding sequence is TGTGCCACCAGTGATCACGGGACCGTAGCGTTTGGTGAGCAGTTCTTC.

The chain uses TRBV7-8 and TRBJ2-5; possibly TRBD1 for D (6 bases). Trimming took off 5 bases at V and 1 base at J, with 17 bases between the two ends. Germline V gene data show CDR1 as SGHVS and CDR2 as FQNEAQ. The CDR3 is 16 amino acids. CDR3 coding DNA: TGTGCCAGCAGCCGACTACAGGGCGGTGGCCAAGAGACCCAGTACTTC. This encodes CASSRLQGGGQETQYF.

The gene calls are TRBV27 and TRBJ2-1; 12 bases are a match to TRBD2. CDR1 MNHEY and CDR2 SMNVEV come from the germline V gene (reference sequence). The CDR3 extends over 18 amino acids. V trimming: 5 bases; J trimming: 0 bases; junction bases outside the gene matches: 8. This CDR3 reads CASSRLAGVVNSYNEQFF. The CDR3 DNA reads as TGTGCCAGCAGTCGACTAGCGGGAGTTGTTAACTCCTACAATGAGCAGTTCTTC.

The CDR3: CASSQFTTQYF. The DNA of the CDR3 is TGTGCCAGCAGCCAGTTTACGACGCAGTACTTC. This rearrangement joins TRBV6-2 or TRBV6-3 to TRBJ2-7, with unresolved D. V lost 6 bases and J 9 bases, leaving 12 bases between the germline ends. CDR1 is MNHEY, CDR2 SVGEGT, per germline. This CDR3 has 11 amino acids.

This clone was picked up one time. The V and J genes are TRBV4-3 and TRBJ2-1; 13 nucleotides align to TRBD2. CDR3 length equals 17 residues. The germline V gene has CDR1 LGHNA and CDR2 YSLEER. With V trimmed by 1 base and J by 5 bases, 5 bases remained unmatched. CDR3 in amino acids: CASSQAIGLAGDNEQFF. The CDR3 coding sequence is TGCGCCAGCAGCCAAGCAATTGGACTAGCGGGAGACAATGAGCAGTTCTTC.

The chain uses TRBV7-8 and TRBJ1-6; no definite D call. V was pared by 5 bases and J by 8 bases, with 4 bases between. Germline V gene lookup returns CDR1 SGHVS and CDR2 FQNEAQ. The CDR3 spans 11 residues. Here the CDR3 DNA reads TGTGCCAGCAGCAGAGATTCACCCCTCCACTTT. It translates to CASSRDSPLHF.

This clone has more than one count but fewer than ten. The chain carries TRBV12-3 or TRBV12-4 and TRBJ1-2, with D perhaps TRBD1 (5 bases). The CDR3 covers 13 residues. Trimming took off 6 bases at V and 4 bases at J, with 12 bases between the two ends. The CDR3, as DNA: TGTGCCAGCAGGCGTTCAGGGTCCTATGGCTACACCTTC. This gives the protein CASRRSGSYGYTF.

This chain joins TRBV28 and TRBJ1-2; the match to TRBD1 covers 10 bases. In germline, CDR1 is MDHEN, CDR2 SYDVKM. This CDR3 comprises 18 residues. V dropped 4 bases and J dropped 4; count of bases not matched to a gene: 15. The CDR3 coding sequence is TGTGCCAGCAGTTCCCAAGGGACAGGGGCTCGGGGATCCTATGGCTACACCTTC. Translation: CASSSQGTGARGSYGYTF.